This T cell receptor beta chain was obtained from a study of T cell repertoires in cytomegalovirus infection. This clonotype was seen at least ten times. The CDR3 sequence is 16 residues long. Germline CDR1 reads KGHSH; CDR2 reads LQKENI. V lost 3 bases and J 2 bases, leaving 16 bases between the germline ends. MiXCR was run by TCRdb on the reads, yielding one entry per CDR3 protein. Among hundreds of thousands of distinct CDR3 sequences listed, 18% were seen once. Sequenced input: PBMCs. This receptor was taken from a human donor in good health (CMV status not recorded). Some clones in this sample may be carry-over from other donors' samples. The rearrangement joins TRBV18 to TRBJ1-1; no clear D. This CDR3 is CASSPTPIRQNTEAFF. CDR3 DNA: TGTGCCAGCTCACCGACTCCTATACGACAAAACACTGAAGCTTTCTTT.